Included here is one TCR beta chain sequence, with context. Its binding antigen is unknown. No base-level quality is on record; no much larger clone is a single base apart. Taken with the paper, the label for treatment or condition translates to: live attenuated yellow fever vaccine strain. Two biological replicates of bulk PBMCs were collected at each blood-draw timepoint. PBMCs were isolated from peripheral blood using a standard Ficoll-Paque protocol. TriZol was used to extract RNA from bulk PBMCs, from CD4 and CD8 fractions, and from dextramer-positive and dextramer-negative fractions. V is clipped by 11 bases and J by 1 base, and the sequence between their germline boundaries is 17 bases long. CDR1 and CDR2 are drawn from the germline V gene: MDHEN, SYDVKM. The CDR3, from cysteine to phenylalanine, totals 14 residues. The only DNA kept is the CDR3, 42 bases in frame from the first base. TCRdb names Illumina NovaSeq 6000 as the instrument used. TCR cDNA was synthesized by 5'RACE template switching, which introduced a universal primer site and unique molecular identifiers. cDNA synthesis was primed from both the TCR alpha and TCR beta constant segments. Library amplification involved two PCR steps, and the second step added sample barcodes and sequencing adapters. Sequencing of libraries was done on Illumina HiSeq 2500 (2x100 bp) or NovaSeq (2x150 bp). The authors processed their data as follows. Reads were demultiplexed and collapsed into UMI consensus sequences with MIGEC, and V(D)J alignment was performed with MiXCR. Using edgeR on replicate PBMC samples, clonotypes were called vaccine-responding if FDR was below 0.01 and the log2 fold change was above 5 up to day 15. Each bulk clonotype received a CD4 or CD8 identity based on whether the sequenced CD4 or CD8 repertoire contained that clonotype at higher abundance. The raw public reads went through TCRdb reprocessing: fastp at Q25, MiXCR clone calling, in-frame beta chains kept. Rows merge per CDR3 protein into single entries with the most common DNA and genes. The V and J calls reflect TCRdb's pipeline rather than the authors' work. The sample includes approximately 330,000 distinct CDR3 sequences, with over 4% observed a single time. Under 30% of the sample is held by the ten biggest clonotypes.

The record originates from a study of T cells after yellow fever vaccination (dated by TCRdb to the late 2010s). With regard to the full study: Libraries from fractions with low cell numbers were prepared with the SMART-Seq v4 Ultra Low Input RNA kit. Two healthy male donors, one aged 18 to 30 and one aged 30 to 40 years, were included in the cohort. To follow T-cell clones before and after primary and booster YFV17D yellow fever vaccination, bulk TCR alpha and beta repertoires were sequenced over time. Blood samples were taken at several timepoints before and after primary and secondary immunization, and bulk PBMC replicates and cell subsets were isolated.

Results and caveats for the whole study, not just this receptor: After the booster, most clones that had expanded after primary vaccination were detected again (approximately 95% of CD4 and 70% to 90% of CD8), suggesting broad maintenance of memory. Because only a couple of donors were included in the study, the extent to which the findings can be generalized is limited. The secondary T-cell response was found to be weaker but faster than the primary response, with a peak reached on day 5 rather than on day 15. A small fraction of clonotypes appeared in both the CD4 and CD8 compartments, likely as a result of convergent recombination. Because abundant contaminating clonotypes from the bulk population could be contained in FACS-sorted repertoires, computational filtering was required.

This TCR was recovered from a man between 18 and 29 years old who received the YFV17D yellow fever vaccine. Specimen: PBMCs, collected 5 days after the yellow fever booster vaccination. This chain joins TRBV28 to TRBJ1-1, with the D segment identity uncertain. The CDR3 is CALAPPVRNTEAFF. The nucleotide sequence is TGTGCCCTAGCCCCCCCGGTCCGGAACACTGAAGCTTTCTTT. With the portions outside the CDR3 filled from the reference TRBV28 and TRBJ1-1 genes, the complete variable region becomes DVKVTQSSRYLVKRTGEKVFLECVQDMDHENMFWYRQDPGLGLRLIYFSYDVKMKEKGDIPEGYSVSREKKERFSLILESASTNQTSMYLCALAPPVRNTEAFFGQGTRLTVV.